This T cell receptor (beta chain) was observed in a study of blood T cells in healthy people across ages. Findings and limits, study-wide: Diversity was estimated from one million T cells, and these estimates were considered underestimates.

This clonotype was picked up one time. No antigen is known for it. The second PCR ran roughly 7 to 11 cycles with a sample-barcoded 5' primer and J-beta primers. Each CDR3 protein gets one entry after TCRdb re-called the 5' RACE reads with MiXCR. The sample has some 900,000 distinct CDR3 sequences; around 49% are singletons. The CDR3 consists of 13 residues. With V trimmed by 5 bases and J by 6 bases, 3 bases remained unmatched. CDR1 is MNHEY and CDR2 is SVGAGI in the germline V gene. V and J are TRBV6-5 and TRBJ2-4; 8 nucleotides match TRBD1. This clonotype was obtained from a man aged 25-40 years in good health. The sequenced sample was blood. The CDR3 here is CASSEDRGNIQYF. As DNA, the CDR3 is TGTGCCAGCAGTGAAGACAGGGGAAACATTCAGTACTTC.